The sequence of this TCR beta chain was determined in a study of CD8 T cells in ankylosing spondylitis. General study points: Ankylosing spondylitis blood appeared to be characterized by a TCR beta motif of eight highly homologous variants. Certain motif variants had earlier been reported in reactive arthritis synovial fluid and blood. Matched ankylosing spondylitis synovial fluid reportedly showed significant enrichment of disease-linked clones.

Germline V gives CDR1 SGHTA, CDR2 FQGNSA. This CDR3 comprises 15 residues. The V and J ends lost 5 bases and 7 bases, in that order; junction bases with no gene match: 10. TCRdb ran MiXCR on the 5' RACE reads and lists one entry per CDR3 protein. The sample yields more than 150,000 distinct CDR3 sequences, roughly 20% seen once. This clonotype was seen at least ten times. Its antigen is unknown. The sample was blood, either unsorted or a sorted T cell fraction (not recorded which). The sequence was collected from a male donor aged 10-35 years with ankylosing spondylitis or in good health (not recorded which). This sequence joins TRBV7-2 and TRBJ2-1, with 8 bases fitting TRBD2. As DNA, the CDR3 is TGTGCCAGCAGCCCCGTGGCGGGAGGTTCAAATGAGCAGTTCTTC. Protein product: CASSPVAGGSNEQFF.